Following are 16 T cell receptor beta chains from one sample sequenced in a study of T cell repertoires in cytomegalovirus infection. TCRdb processed the reads anew with MiXCR; each CDR3 protein has one entry. In the table there are some 940,000 distinct CDR3 sequences, approximately 33% of which are singletons. Their recognized antigens are unknown. This sample comprised cultured CD8+ T cells from PBMCs, obtained from culture after CMV antigen stimulation. Every receptor here comes from a human donor in good health (CMV status not recorded). Some clones in this sample may be carry-over from other donors' samples.

The chain has TRBV27 and TRBJ1-5; D is uncertain. The germline gives CDR1 MNHEY, CDR2 SMNVEV (reference sequence). The CDR3 extends over 13 amino acids. Trimming left V 8 bases short and J 3 bases short, with 11 bases between. In nucleotides, the CDR3 is TGTGCCAGCGGCCGTTGGGACAATCAGCCCCAGCATTTT. Its translation is CASGRWDNQPQHF.

The rearrangement joins TRBV7-9 to TRBJ2-5; TRBD1 agrees at 7 bases. The CDR3 has 16 amino acids. V lost 3 bases to trimming and J lost 3 bases; unmatched junction nucleotides: 10. CDR1 SEHNR and CDR2 FQNEAQ come from the germline V gene (reference sequence). CDR3 loop: CASSFPPTGRKETQYF. The DNA for the CDR3 is TGTGCCAGCAGCTTCCCACCGACAGGGAGAAAAGAGACCCAGTACTTC.

A remark on this clonotype: This likely comes from a read error, as the CDR3 has no conserved phenylalanine or tryptophan at its end. DNA of the CDR3: TGTGCCAGCAGTTTGGGACTAGCGCTGGAGACCCAGTACTCC. Its translation: CASSLGLALETQYS. This rearrangement joins TRBV12-3 or TRBV12-4 to TRBJ2-5; TRBD2 matches 10 bases. Germline trimming cut 3 bases from V and 5 bases from J; bases unmatched to any gene: 3. The CDR3 has 14 amino acids.

This clonotype was picked up one time. The V call is TRBV7-9, the J call TRBJ1-5; 8 bases are a match to TRBD1. Germline CDR1 is SEHNR and CDR2 is FQNEAQ (reference sequence). With 4 bases clipped from V and 9 bases from J, the junction kept 8 bases outside the gene matches. The CDR3 runs 14 residues. Here the CDR3 reads CASSSDRDLWPQHF. CDR3 DNA: TGTGCCAGCAGCTCGGACAGGGATCTGTGGCCCCAGCATTTT.

This clonotype has a count of ten or more. The chain combines TRBV7-2 with TRBJ1-2; 10 bases are shared with TRBD1. CDR3 size: 15 residues. CDR1 is SGHTA, CDR2 FQGNSA, per germline. J gave up 2 bases and V 5 bases, and 5 bases lay outside the gene matches. CDR3 residues: CASSNPGQGNYGYTF. Here the CDR3 DNA reads TGTGCCAGCAGCAACCCGGGACAGGGGAACTATGGCTACACCTTC. The complete variable domain, with remaining parts taken from reference TRBV7-2 and TRBJ1-2, reads GAGVSQSPSNKVTEKGKDVELRCDPISGHTALYWYRQSLGQGLEFLIYFQGNSAPDKSGLPSDRFSAERTGGSVSTLTIQRTQQEDSAVYLCASSNPGQGNYGYTFGSGTRLTVV.

This clonotype was counted only a few times. The rearrangement links TRBV11-1 to TRBJ2-7; D is uncertain. Per germline, CDR1 SGHAT and CDR2 FQDESV (reference sequence). The CDR3 extends over 11 amino acids. Between the trimmed V and J ends, which lost 5 bases and 7 bases, there was a span of 9 bases. In DNA form, the CDR3 reads TGTGCCAGCAGCGCCGGCGATGAGCAGTACGTC. Protein product: CASSAGDEQYV.

A remark on this clonotype: This may come from a read error, since a much larger clone is one base off. This CDR3 is CASSLDRGNTGELFF. The CDR3 DNA reads TGTGCCAGCAGCTTAGACAGGGGGAACACCGGGGAGCTGTTTTTT. The chain uses TRBV11-3 and TRBJ2-2, with a possible D match to TRBD1 (6 bases). The CDR3 has 15 amino acids. Trimming removed 0 bases from V and 1 base from J, with 6 bases in between. Germline V gene lookup returns CDR1 SGHNT and CDR2 YENEEA.

This clonotype was observed a handful of times. The chain links TRBV3-1 to TRBJ1-2; 8 bases are shared with TRBD1. Germline CDR1 is LGHDT and CDR2 is YNNKEL (reference sequence). J lost 4 bases, V lost 1 base, and 5 bases had no gene match. The CDR3 has 15 residues. The CDR3 coding sequence is TGTGCCAGCAGCCAAGCGGGACAGGAAATCTATGGCTACACCTTC. Translated, it gives CASSQAGQEIYGYTF.

CDR3 in amino acids: CASPRLGAWGYTF. In DNA, the CDR3 is TGTGCCAGCCCTCGGCTGGGGGCGTGGGGCTACACCTTC. The chain couples TRBV2 to TRBJ1-2; the D gene is possibly TRBD1 (6 bases). Germline assignment: CDR1 SNHLY and CDR2 FYNNEI. V gave up 8 bases and J gave up 8 bases, with 18 bases separating them. The CDR3 is made up of 13 amino acids.

CDR3 amino acids: CASSQEPGGRNEQFF. CDR3 sequence (DNA): TGCGCCAGCAGCCAAGAGCCGGGGGGGCGCAATGAGCAGTTCTTC. The J gene is TRBJ2-1, the V gene TRBV4-1, with 8 bases fitting TRBD2. In germline, CDR1 is MGHRA, CDR2 YSYEKL. Losses at the gene ends were 0 bases for V and 6 bases for J; bases not matched to a gene: 4. This CDR3 comprises 15 residues.

This clonotype was seen ten or more times. The gene calls are TRBV12-3 or TRBV12-4 and TRBJ2-4, with TRBD2 identical over 13 bases. This CDR3 is 18 amino acids long. Unmatched junction bases numbered 6, after V lost 4 bases and J lost 0 bases. CDR3 protein: CASSSRTSGGQAKNIQYF. The DNA of the CDR3 is TGTGCCAGCAGTTCCCGGACTAGCGGGGGCCAAGCCAAAAACATTCAGTACTTC.

Concerning this clonotype itself: Its ends do not fully match the called genes, so a read error is possible. The V gene is TRBV12-3 or TRBV12-4, the J gene TRBJ2-2; TRBD1 agrees at 8 bases. CDR3 length: 16 amino acids. The CDR3 bases are TGTGCCAACAGTCCCTCAGGGGGCCTCCACACCGGGGAGCTGTTTTTT. As protein: CANSPSGGLHTGELFF.

CDR3 in DNA: TGCGCCAGCAGCCACCTGACAGGTCCTGGGGATGAGCAGTTCTTC. Its translation is CASSHLTGPGDEQFF. The rearrangement links TRBV4-1 to TRBJ2-1, with D perhaps TRBD1 (6 bases). Between the trimmed V and J ends, which lost 3 bases and 8 bases, there was a span of 17 bases. CDR3 length: 15 amino acids. In germline, CDR1 is MGHRA, CDR2 YSYEKL.

This clonotype was picked up a small number of times. An end of the junction differs from the germline gene, which may be a read error. The chain employs TRBV4-1 and TRBJ2-5, with 11 nucleotides matching TRBD2. Germline-derived CDR1 and CDR2 are MGHRA and YSYEKL. This CDR3 comprises 15 residues. CDR3 DNA sequence: TGTGCCAGCAGCCAACTAGCGGGGGAGGGAGAGACCCAGTACTTC. The encoded protein is CASSQLAGEGETQYF.

As regards this clonotype: This may arise from a read error, as a much more abundant clone is one base away. This chain joins TRBV6-2 or TRBV6-3 and TRBJ2-1; the match to TRBD1 covers 10 bases. This CDR3 has 17 residues. The germline V gene has CDR1 MNHEY and CDR2 SVGEGT. In nucleotides, the CDR3 is TGTGCCAACAGTGAATGGGCCTACCGGGACAGGGGTGGTGAGCAGTTCTTC. Translating gives CANSEWAYRDRGGEQFF.

The V call is TRBV19, the J call TRBJ1-5, with unresolved D. V shed 3 bases and J shed 7 bases, with 13 bases lying between them. The germline V gene has CDR1 LNHDA and CDR2 SQIVND (reference sequence). This CDR3 region has 14 residues. The CDR3 sequence: CASSMPGSRQPQHF. As DNA, the CDR3 is TGTGCCAGTAGTATGCCCGGATCAAGGCAGCCCCAGCATTTT.